Each of the 24 T cell receptor beta chains below was sequenced from the same sample in a study of blood T cell repertoires in COVID-19. Sequencing was performed with immunoSEQ multiplex PCR; in TCRdb, only in-frame clones are kept and a portion is missing. The sample shows roughly 45,000 clones, around 85% of them seen only once. Source material: peripheral blood. Receptors originate from a man in his fifties or sixties with active COVID-19.

This chain uses TRBV7-2 with TRBJ2-1, with D maybe TRBD1 (5 bases). The germline V gene encodes CDR1 SGHTA and CDR2 FQGNSA. Trimming shortened V by 5 bases and J by 9 bases, and 8 bases separated the two germline ends. The length of the CDR3 is 11 residues. CDR3 in DNA: TGTGCCAGCAGCCCAAGGGGTGAGCAGTTCTTC. It translates to CASSPRGEQFF.

Here the CDR3 DNA reads TGTGCCAGCAGTTTATGGGGAAGCCGGGACAGGGGGCGCGGGAACACTGAAGCTTTCTTT. It codes for CASSLWGSRDRGRGNTEAFF. The chain is built from TRBV28 and TRBJ1-1; 12 bases line up with TRBD1. CDR1 and CDR2 from the germline V gene are MDHEN and SYDVKM. The length of the CDR3 is 20 residues. The J segment lost 1 base and the V segment lost 0 bases, leaving 12 bases of the junction unmatched.

Written as DNA, the CDR3 is TGTGCCAGCAGCGACAGGGGAGGTGATGAAAAACTGTTTTTT. This translates into CASSDRGGDEKLFF. The chain joins TRBV13 to TRBJ1-4; 8 bases align to TRBD1. The V gene's germline CDR1 is PRHDT and CDR2 FYEKMQ (reference sequence). CDR3 length: 14 amino acids. V lost 5 bases, J lost 6 bases, and 5 bases stayed unmatched.

This chain links TRBV19 with TRBJ2-1, with D perhaps matching TRBD2 (5 bases). V was clipped by 4 bases and J by 4 bases, with 11 bases between them. CDR1 is LNHDA, CDR2 SQIVND, per germline (reference sequence). The CDR3 consists of 14 residues. The CDR3 loop is CASSRTRAYNEQFF. For the CDR3, the DNA is TGTGCCAGTAGTAGGACGAGGGCTTACAATGAGCAGTTCTTC.

This rearrangement joins TRBV10-3 to TRBJ1-1; 7 bases are shared with TRBD1. Germline V CDR1 and CDR2: ENHRY, SYGVKD. There are 15 residues in the CDR3. The V gene end was trimmed by 8 bases and the J gene end by 5 bases; junction bases not matched to a gene: 14. CDR3 residues: CAIGQAQPWGTEAFF. CDR3 DNA: TGTGCCATCGGACAGGCTCAACCATGGGGGACTGAAGCTTTCTTT.

The gene calls are TRBV24-1 and TRBJ1-1; D might be TRBD1 (5 bases). The V gene's germline CDR1 is KGHDR and CDR2 SFDVKD. This CDR3 spans 15 amino acids. The V end was cut by 5 bases, the J end by 6 bases, with 18 bases between. The CDR3 DNA follows: TGTGCCACCAGTGCCGGGGGACTTATTGGTGCTGAAGCTTTCTTT. It specifies CATSAGGLIGAEAFF.

The chain employs TRBV27 and TRBJ1-6; the D gene is possibly TRBD1 (6 bases). Trimming removed 2 bases from V and 8 bases from J, with 16 bases in between. The germline CDR1 and CDR2 sequences are MNHEY and SMNVEV (reference sequence). This CDR3 is built from 16 residues. Here the CDR3 DNA reads TGTGCCAGCAGTTTAGGGGAACAGGGTTGGTATTCACCCCTCCACTTT. Translated, it gives CASSLGEQGWYSPLHF.

The chain joins TRBV4-3 to TRBJ1-1; tentatively, D is TRBD1 (6 bases). Germline V gene data show CDR1 as LGHNA and CDR2 as YSLEER. V was trimmed by 3 bases and J by 5 bases, leaving 16 bases between them. There are 15 residues in the CDR3. The CDR3 DNA is TGCGCCAGCAGCCAGAACAACAGGGATGGGACTGAAGCTTTCTTT. Encoded protein: CASSQNNRDGTEAFF.

The rearrangement links TRBV19 to TRBJ2-5; a possible D gene is TRBD1 (5 bases). The ends were cut back, 5 bases at V and 5 bases at J, with 18 bases in the middle. The CDR3 spans 15 residues. The germline gives CDR1 LNHDA, CDR2 SQIVND (reference sequence). CDR3 region: CASSSRDRVSETQYF. The CDR3 DNA is TGTGCCAGTAGTTCCAGAGACAGAGTTAGCGAGACCCAGTACTTC.

There are a few counts of this clone. The J gene is TRBJ2-7, the V gene TRBV4-1; 9 nucleotides line up with TRBD1. The length of the CDR3 is 20 residues. V was clipped by 0 bases and J by 2 bases; unmatched bases: 17. Germline assignment: CDR1 MGHRA and CDR2 YSYEKL. The CDR3 loop reads CASSQDQGPGQGFLTYEQYF. As DNA, the CDR3 is TGCGCCAGCAGCCAAGATCAAGGTCCGGGACAGGGTTTTTTAACCTACGAGCAGTACTTC.

CDR3 DNA: TGTGCCAGCAGCCAAGGCGGGGGGCGGTACAATGAGCAGTTCTTC. Residues: CASSQGGGRYNEQFF. The chain couples TRBV3-1 (or the pseudogene TRBV3-2) to TRBJ2-1; 8 positions match TRBD2. Germline assignment: CDR1 LGHDT and CDR2 YNNKEL (reference sequence). CDR3 length: 15 amino acids. V was clipped by 1 base and J by 4 bases; unmatched bases: 3.

The J gene is TRBJ2-5, the V gene TRBV18, with TRBD1 identical over 7 bases. The CDR3 spans 13 residues. The germline V gene encodes CDR1 KGHSH and CDR2 LQKENI. V lost 4 bases to trimming and J lost 2 bases; unmatched junction nucleotides: 1. The CDR3 region has the DNA TGTGCCAGCTCACGGGACAGACAAGAGACCCAGTACTTC. As protein: CASSRDRQETQYF.

J is TRBJ2-1 and V is TRBV27; a weak D match, TRBD2 (7 bases). The V end was cut by 2 bases, the J end by 4 bases, with 12 bases between. Germline V gives CDR1 MNHEY, CDR2 SMNVEV (reference sequence). The CDR3 is 15 residues long. The CDR3 is CASSLGGAPYNEQFF. CDR3 coding DNA: TGTGCCAGCAGTTTAGGGGGGGCGCCTTACAATGAGCAGTTCTTC.

The V and J genes are TRBV7-9 and TRBJ1-1; D gene uncertain. V was clipped by 1 base and J by 4 bases, with 4 bases between them. The CDR3 is 12 amino acids. Germline V gives CDR1 SEHNR, CDR2 FQNEAQ (reference sequence). In DNA form, the CDR3 reads TGTGCCAGCAGCTTAGTCCGCACTGAAGCTTTCTTT. Its translation is CASSLVRTEAFF.

V and J are TRBV6-5 and TRBJ2-1, with 11 bases fitting TRBD1. Germline loops: CDR1 MNHEY, CDR2 SVGAGI. V lost 0 bases and J lost 7; bases outside the gene matches: 2. The CDR3 is 15 amino acids. CDR3 coding DNA: TGTGCCAGCAGTTACTCCCGGGACAGGGGGAATGAGCAGTTCTTC. Its translation is CASSYSRDRGNEQFF.

J is TRBJ2-7 and V is TRBV6-1, with no clear D. Germline loops: CDR1 MNHNS, CDR2 SASEGT. The CDR3 consists of 17 residues. V was clipped by 2 bases and J by 6 bases, with 23 bases between them. The CDR3 reads CASSELEVLGSRLEQYF. In nucleotides, the CDR3 is TGTGCCAGCAGTGAATTAGAAGTATTGGGCAGCCGGCTCGAGCAGTACTTC.

The chain carries TRBV19 and TRBJ1-1, with D hard to call. The CDR3 runs 14 residues. Deletions cut 4 bases from V and 1 base from J, with 10 bases between. The V gene's germline CDR1 is LNHDA and CDR2 SQIVND (reference sequence). The CDR3 sequence: CASSREWENTEAFF. DNA of the CDR3: TGTGCCAGTAGTAGGGAGTGGGAGAACACTGAAGCTTTCTTT.

The chain has TRBV7-9 and TRBJ2-5; 8 nucleotides match TRBD1. Germline CDR1 and CDR2: SEHNR and FQNEAQ (reference sequence). The CDR3 runs 14 residues. The trim removed 1 base at V and 4 bases at J, leaving 2 bases unmatched. The CDR3 nucleotides are TGTGCCAGCAGCTTAGGCGACAGGGGAGAGACCCAGTACTTC. Amino acid sequence: CASSLGDRGETQYF.

The chain uses TRBV5-1 and TRBJ1-2, with D perhaps matching TRBD1 (6 bases). Germline V gene lookup returns CDR1 SGHRS and CDR2 YFSETQ. The CDR3 extends over 14 amino acids. Trimming removed 4 bases from V and 2 bases from J, with 12 bases in between. CDR3 protein: CASSADRRNYGYTF. The CDR3 DNA reads TGCGCCAGCAGCGCGGACAGAAGGAACTATGGCTACACCTTC.

This clone has a handful of counts. V and J are TRBV7-2 and TRBJ1-5, with TRBD1 matching 7 bases. The CDR3 has 15 residues. The ends lost 1 base at V and 9 bases at J; junction bases unmatched: 9. The V gene's germline CDR1 is SGHTA and CDR2 FQGNSA. CDR3 residues: CASSLGDRPMTPQHF. The DNA of the CDR3 is TGTGCCAGCAGCTTAGGGGACAGACCTATGACGCCCCAGCATTTT.

The chain uses TRBV5-1 and TRBJ2-1; TRBD1 matches at 9 bases. Germline-derived CDR1 and CDR2 are SGHRS and YFSETQ. The CDR3 consists of 15 residues. The trim removed 4 bases at V and 7 bases at J, leaving 9 bases unmatched. The CDR3 DNA follows: TGCGCCAGCAGCCCACAACAGGGGGCGCCTAATGAGCAGTTCTTC. Its translation is CASSPQQGAPNEQFF.

This clone was seen only once. The junction shows a germline mismatch at one end, possibly a read error. This chain links TRBV25-1 with TRBJ1-1; D ambiguous. This CDR3 is 11 amino acids long. CDR1 and CDR2 (germline): MGHDK, SYGVNS. The CDR3 sequence is CASILGTEAFF. DNA for the CDR3: TGTGCCAGCATCTTGGGCACTGAGGCTTTCTTT.

This clone was detected once. The V gene is TRBV9, the J gene TRBJ2-2, with 7 bases lining up with TRBD2. Germline V CDR1 and CDR2: SGDLS, YYNGEE. The CDR3 totals 16 residues. After removal of 0 bases from V and 3 bases from J, the junction contained 5 bases not matched to a gene. The CDR3 loop is CASSVGLAAHTGELFF. The DNA of the CDR3 is TGTGCCAGCAGCGTAGGGCTAGCGGCGCACACCGGGGAGCTGTTTTTT.

The chain has TRBV5-4 and TRBJ2-2; 9 bases line up with TRBD2. CDR3 length: 15 amino acids. J was trimmed by 6 bases and V by 0 bases; bases with no gene match: 3. The V gene's germline CDR1 is SGHNT and CDR2 YYREEE (reference sequence). CDR3 sequence: CASSLGQRGAGELFF. The DNA for the CDR3 is TGTGCCAGCAGCTTGGGCCAGCGGGGGGCCGGGGAGCTGTTTTTT. Full variable domain (rest looked up from reference TRBV5-4 and TRBJ2-2): ETGVTQSPTHLIKTRGQQVTLRCSSQSGHNTVSWYQQALGQGPQFIFQYYREEENGRGNFPPRFSGLQFPNYSSELNVNALELDDSALYLCASSLGQRGAGELFFGEGSRLTVL.